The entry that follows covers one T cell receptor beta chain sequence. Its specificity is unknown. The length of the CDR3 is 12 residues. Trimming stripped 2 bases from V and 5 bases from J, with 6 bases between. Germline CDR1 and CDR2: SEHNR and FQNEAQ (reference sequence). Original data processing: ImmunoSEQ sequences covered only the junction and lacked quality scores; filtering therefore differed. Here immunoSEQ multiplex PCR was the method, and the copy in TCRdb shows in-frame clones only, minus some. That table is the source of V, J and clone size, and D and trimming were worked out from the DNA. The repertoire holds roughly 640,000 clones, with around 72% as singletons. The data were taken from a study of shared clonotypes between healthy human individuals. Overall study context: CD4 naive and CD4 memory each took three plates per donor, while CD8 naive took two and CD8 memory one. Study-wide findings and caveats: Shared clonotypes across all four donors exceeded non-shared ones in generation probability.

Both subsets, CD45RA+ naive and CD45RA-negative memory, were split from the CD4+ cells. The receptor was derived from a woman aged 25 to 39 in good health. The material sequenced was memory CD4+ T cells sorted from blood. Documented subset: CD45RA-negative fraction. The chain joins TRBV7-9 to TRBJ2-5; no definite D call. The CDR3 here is CASSLSTETQYF. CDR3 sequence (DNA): TGTGCCAGCAGCTTAAGTACGGAGACCCAGTACTTC.